The next 18 T cell receptor beta chains were all read from a single sample in a study of T-cell reconstitution after alpha-beta-depleted transplantation in children. Unique molecular identifiers were incorporated during preparation of the TCRbeta library. TCRdb independently ran MiXCR on the PCR reads; one entry per CDR3 protein. The sample holds roughly 110,000 distinct CDR3 sequences, 10% seen once. This specimen consisted of PBMCs, obtained before TCRalphabeta/CD19-depleted stem cell transplant. The receptors were sampled from a boy between 2 and 10 years old with acute lymphoblastic leukemia, due to receive a stem cell transplant.

This clonotype was counted a few times. The chain has TRBV7-9 and TRBJ2-1; 8 bases align to TRBD1. Germline lookup yields CDR1 SEHNR and CDR2 FQNEAQ (reference sequence). The length of the CDR3 is 14 residues. With 1 base clipped from V and 7 bases from J, the junction kept 3 bases outside the gene matches. DNA for the CDR3: TGTGCCAGCAGCTTAGTCGGACAGGGTAATGAGCAGTTCTTC. Encoded protein: CASSLVGQGNEQFF.

Only a few counts were recorded for this clonotype. V usage is TRBV7-2 and J usage is TRBJ1-2; 8 nucleotides align to TRBD1. Germline V CDR1 and CDR2: SGHTA, FQGNSA. V shed 6 bases and J 6 bases; nucleotides not matched to a gene: 12. This CDR3 spans 15 amino acids. The DNA for the CDR3 is TGTGCCAGCAGACCAGGACAGGGCCCGCGGGATGGCTACACCTTC. This gives the protein CASRPGQGPRDGYTF.

The sample holds a few counts of this clonotype. The rearrangement uses TRBV2 and TRBJ2-7; the match to TRBD2 covers 14 bases. Unmatched junction bases numbered 5, after V lost 6 bases and J lost 4 bases. The CDR3 totals 15 residues. CDR1 is SNHLY and CDR2 is FYNNEI in the germline V gene. The CDR3 protein is CASRTGLAGVYEQYF. The CDR3 DNA is TGTGCCAGCAGAACGGGACTAGCGGGAGTATACGAGCAGTACTTC. Using reference TRBV2 and TRBJ2-7 for the parts outside the CDR3, the full variable domain is EPEVTQTPSHQVTQMGQEVILRCVPISNHLYFYWYRQILGQKVEFLVSFYNNEISEKSEIFDDQFSVERPDGSNFTLKIRSTKLEDSAMYFCASRTGLAGVYEQYFGPGTRLTVT.

The sample holds a few counts of this clonotype. The genes are TRBV27 and TRBJ2-7; unclear D gene. Trimming left V 6 bases short and J 2 bases short, with 11 bases between. Germline assignment: CDR1 MNHEY and CDR2 SMNVEV (reference sequence). The CDR3 covers 13 residues. The CDR3 sequence: CASRRRSTYEQYF. The CDR3 DNA follows: TGTGCCAGCAGGAGGCGGAGCACCTACGAGCAGTACTTC.

The table lists this clonotype with many counts. The J gene is TRBJ2-1, the V gene TRBV11-2; 7 bases are a match to TRBD2. This CDR3 has 15 residues. The germline gives CDR1 SGHAT, CDR2 FQNNGV. Trimming removed 4 bases from V and 3 bases from J; junction bases left unmatched: 6. CDR3 residues: CASSSHRDYYNEQFF. In DNA form, the CDR3 reads TGTGCCAGCAGCTCCCACCGGGACTACTACAATGAGCAGTTCTTC. Combining the CDR3 with reference TRBV11-2 and TRBJ2-1 gives the whole variable domain EAGVAQSPRYKIIEKRQSVAFWCNPISGHATLYWYQQILGQGPKLLIQFQNNGVVDDSQLPKDRFSAERLKGVDSTLKIQPAKLEDSAVYLCASSSHRDYYNEQFFGPGTRLTVL.

This clonotype was picked up a small number of times. J is TRBJ1-2 and V is TRBV15, with D tentatively TRBD1 (5 bases). V gave up 0 bases and J gave up 7 bases, with 18 bases separating them. Germline-derived CDR1 and CDR2 are LNHNV and YYDKDF (reference sequence). This CDR3 is 16 amino acids long. DNA for the CDR3: TGTGCCACCAGCAGAGATGGAGACTCCGGGGGGTCTGGCTACACCTTC. This translates into CATSRDGDSGGSGYTF.

This clonotype appeared many times. The chain links TRBV5-6 to TRBJ2-6; possible D gene TRBD2, 5 bases. This CDR3 contains 17 residues. V lost 0 bases to trimming and J lost 1 base, with 11 bases between them. The germline V gene encodes CDR1 SGHDT and CDR2 YYEEEE. In DNA, the CDR3 is TGTGCCAGCAGCTTGGGGGAACGGACTTCTGGGGCCAACGTCCTGACTTTC. Residues: CASSLGERTSGANVLTF. Drawing the rest from reference TRBV5-6 and TRBJ2-6, the complete variable domain is DAGVTQSPTHLIKTRGQQVTLRCSPKSGHDTVSWYQQALGQGPQFIFQYYEEEERQRGNFPDRFSGHQFPNYSSELNVNALLLGDSALYLCASSLGERTSGANVLTFGAGSRLTVL.

This clonotype was detected many times. The chain uses TRBV7-9 and TRBJ2-7; 9 nucleotides line up with TRBD1. The CDR3 is made up of 14 amino acids. The germline V gene encodes CDR1 SEHNR and CDR2 FQNEAQ (reference sequence). V lost 5 bases, J lost 3 bases, and 5 bases stayed unmatched. The CDR3 is CASSDPGQGYEQYF. The DNA of the CDR3 is TGTGCCAGCAGCGACCCGGGACAGGGCTACGAGCAGTACTTC.

This clonotype was detected many times. The chain recombines TRBV12-3 or TRBV12-4 with TRBJ2-3; TRBD2 agrees at 8 bases. The CDR3 spans 14 residues. J gave up 3 bases and V 6 bases, and 5 bases lay outside the gene matches. The CDR3 DNA sequence: TGTGCCAGCAGCAACAGCGGGAGTACAGATACGCAGTATTTT. Translation gives CASSNSGSTDTQYF.

The V gene is TRBV20-1, the J gene TRBJ2-1, with 10 bases aligning to TRBD2. The CDR3 has 14 amino acids. The germline V gene has CDR1 DFQATT and CDR2 SNEGSKA (reference sequence). V trimming: 6 bases; J trimming: 5 bases; junction bases outside the gene matches: 7. DNA of the CDR3: TGCAGTGCCGCCGGACTAGCGGCAAACAATGAGCAGTTCTTC. Encoded protein: CSAAGLAANNEQFF.

This chain joins TRBV20-1 and TRBJ2-3; 13 positions match TRBD2. V lost 5 bases, J lost 1 base, and 12 bases stayed unmatched. This CDR3 is 18 amino acids long. Germline V lookup: CDR1 DFQATT, CDR2 SNEGSKA (reference sequence). The CDR3 loop reads CSAPAAGLAGRRTDTQYF. CDR3 nucleotide sequence: TGCAGTGCTCCTGCCGCGGGACTAGCGGGACGGCGCACAGATACGCAGTATTTT.

This clonotype has a handful of counts. The CDR3 DNA reads as TGTGCCAGCAGCTTAAGTGGGGGTACTAGGTACAATGAGCAGTTCTTC. Its translation: CASSLSGGTRYNEQFF. This chain joins TRBV7-3 and TRBJ2-1; D is possibly TRBD1 or TRBD2 (5 bases each). The V gene's germline CDR1 is SGHTA and CDR2 FQGTGA. V shed 1 base and J shed 4 bases, with 14 bases lying between them. The CDR3 sequence is 16 residues long.

This clonotype was observed a handful of times. The chain couples TRBV5-1 to TRBJ2-5; 7 bases line up with TRBD2. The V segment lost 4 bases and the J segment 2 bases; nucleotides outside the gene matches: 11. Germline V CDR1 and CDR2: SGHRS, YFSETQ. The CDR3 spans 16 residues. CDR3 in amino acids: CASSTRAGAIQETQYF. For the CDR3, the DNA is TGCGCCAGCAGCACCAGGGCGGGAGCGATACAAGAGACCCAGTACTTC.

The chain uses TRBV4-1 and TRBJ2-1, with a tentative D call TRBD2 (6 bases). From germline, CDR1 is MGHRA and CDR2 YSYEKL. This CDR3 has 16 amino acids. Between the trimmed V and J ends, which lost 0 bases and 10 bases, there was a span of 19 bases. In nucleotides, the CDR3 is TGCGCCAGCAGCCAAGAACCCCCTCCATTCGGGAGAGAGCAGTTCTTC. Protein: CASSQEPPPFGREQFF.

V gene TRBV5-1 combines with J gene TRBJ2-1, with TRBD1 matching 10 bases. V was pared by 4 bases and J by 2 bases, with 3 bases of the junction left unmatched. Germline CDR1 is SGHRS and CDR2 is YFSETQ. The length of the CDR3 is 15 residues. The CDR3 reads CASSMTGGPYNEQFF. The CDR3 DNA is TGCGCCAGCAGCATGACAGGGGGCCCCTACAATGAGCAGTTCTTC.

This clonotype was picked up a small number of times. The chain carries TRBV7-8 and TRBJ2-1; D is ambiguous. The germline V gene has CDR1 SGHVS and CDR2 FQNEAQ. The CDR3 is 16 amino acids. The V end lost 1 base, the J end lost 0 bases, and 10 bases lay between the germline ends. The CDR3 region has the DNA TGTGCCAGCAGCTTAGGAGAACAGCACTCCTACAATGAGCAGTTCTTC. Translating gives CASSLGEQHSYNEQFF.

This clonotype was seen a few times. The V call is TRBV20-1, the J call TRBJ1-4, with D tentatively TRBD1 (6 bases). Trimming left V 6 bases short and J 0 bases short, with 17 bases between. Germline values: CDR1 DFQATT, CDR2 SNEGSKA (reference sequence). The CDR3 consists of 16 residues. DNA of the CDR3: TGCAGTGCCCAATCGGGGGCGATATCAACTAATGAAAAACTGTTTTTT. Protein sequence: CSAQSGAISTNEKLFF.

Many counts were recorded for this clonotype. The chain employs TRBV20-1 and TRBJ2-5; D is unclear. CDR1 and CDR2 from the germline V gene are DFQATT and SNEGSKA (reference sequence). The CDR3 is made up of 11 amino acids. V was shortened by 3 bases and J by 4 bases, with 6 bases between the two germline ends. CDR3 residues: CSASVGETQYF. The CDR3 DNA sequence: TGCAGTGCTAGCGTAGGAGAGACCCAGTACTTC.